Sequencing of this T cell receptor beta chain was carried out in a study of T cells in Graves' hyperthyroidism and ophthalmopathy. Study outcomes and limitations: In the blood, most expanded thyroid clonotypes above 0.001 appeared as well.

This clonotype appeared many times. Its target is unknown. V gave up 3 bases and J gave up 3 bases, with 9 bases separating them. The CDR3 has 13 residues. Amplification targeted TCR beta CDR3 regions from RNA transcripts. An initial round of RT-PCR targeting the TCR CDR3 relied on the HTBI primer set. A single record per CDR3 protein comes from TCRdb applying MiXCR to the multiplex PCR reads. The repertoire holds fewer than 400,000 distinct CDR3 sequences, with approximately 14% as singletons. Those with hyperthyroidism were 18 to 65 years old, newly diagnosed, and ill for under 2 months. It was uncontrolled infection, other autoimmune disease, pregnancy or lactation that excluded patients. The authors obtained PBMCs from 7.5 to 10 ml of fresh peripheral blood.

The chain has TRBV12-3 or TRBV12-4 and TRBJ2-7, with D unclear. The TCR originated in a woman aged 18-30 years with Graves' hyperthyroidism that later progressed to Graves' ophthalmopathy. Sequenced material: blood. CDR3 loop: CASSFQIHYEQYF. CDR3 DNA sequence: TGTGCCAGCAGTTTCCAGATCCACTACGAGCAGTACTTC.